This T cell receptor (beta chain) was retrieved from a study of early T cells in non-severe SARS-CoV-2 infection. In TCRdb, the 5' RACE reads were re-called with MiXCR into one record per CDR3 protein. The table has 87,000 or so distinct CDR3 sequences, less than 15% seen once. The junction had 5 bases not matched to a gene; V was cut back by 0 bases and J by 0 bases. The CDR3 length is 17 residues. Germline assignment: CDR1 LGHDT and CDR2 YNNKEL (reference sequence). This clonotype was seen a handful of times. The J gene is TRBJ1-5, the V gene TRBV3-1; 7 bases are a match to TRBD1. This clonotype was sampled from an adult who was a healthcare worker with PCR-confirmed SARS-CoV-2 infection or an uninfected control (not recorded which). The sample consisted of whole blood. The CDR3 region has the DNA TGTGCCAGCAGCCAAGACCCCAGGGGGATTAGCAATCAGCCCCAGCATTTT. This sequence encodes CASSQDPRGISNQPQHF.